The 10 T cell receptor beta chains presented below share a single source sample, sequenced in a study of T cells in Graves' hyperthyroidism and ophthalmopathy (dated by TCRdb to between 2019 and 2020). The method behind the library was multiplex PCR. The reads were generated on an Illumina HiSeq 2000. The TCR beta CDR3 regions were amplified from the RNA transcripts. The TCR CDR3 was subjected to a first round of RT-PCR using the HTBI primer set and the Qiagen OneStep RT-PCR kit. TCRdb trimmed public reads at Q25 via fastp, called clones via MiXCR and kept in-frame beta chains. Rows matching on CDR3 protein sequence are summarized as one entry with the most common DNA and genes. The sample data list under 400,000 distinct CDR3 sequences, and about 25% of these were observed just once. 73% of the sample goes to the ten largest clones. Sequencing was carried out using blood. These receptors were obtained from a man in his fifties with Graves' hyperthyroidism.

The V and J genes are TRBV11-2 and TRBJ1-2; maybe TRBD1 (6 bases). Germline CDR1 and CDR2: SGHAT and FQNNGV. Trimming pared 1 base from V and 13 bases from J, leaving 13 bases between. The CDR3 has 12 amino acids. Here the CDR3 reads CASSLADRNLTF. CDR3 nucleotide sequence: TGTGCCAGCAGCTTAGCCGACAGGAATCTCACCTTC.

This clonotype was picked up a small number of times. The V gene is TRBV11-3, the J gene TRBJ2-1; a possible D gene is TRBD2 (5 bases). Deletions cut 5 bases from V and 9 bases from J, with 23 bases between. The CDR3 is made up of 16 amino acids. CDR1 and CDR2 from the germline V gene are SGHNT and YENEEA. CDR3 residues: CASSPPKLGAAVEQFF. CDR3 in DNA: TGTGCCAGCAGCCCCCCCAAGCTGGGAGCGGCGGTTGAGCAGTTCTTC.

This clonotype appeared many times. The genes are TRBV7-3 and TRBJ2-1, with D perhaps TRBD1 (6 bases). Trimming removed 2 bases at V and 5 bases at J, with 19 bases between. Looked up from germline, CDR1 is SGHTA and CDR2 is FQGTGA. This CDR3 spans 17 amino acids. The CDR3 region is CASSLPQGLLGHNEQFF. The CDR3 coding sequence is TGTGCCAGCAGCTTACCACAGGGCCTGCTCGGGCACAATGAGCAGTTCTTC.

The sample holds one count of this clonotype. V gene TRBV28 combines with J gene TRBJ1-4, with 8 bases fitting TRBD1. The CDR3 spans 18 residues. Germline V gene sequence: CDR1 MDHEN, CDR2 SYDVKM. After removal of 6 bases from V and 10 bases from J, the junction contained 22 bases not matched to a gene. As DNA, the CDR3 is TGTGCCAGCAGCACCTGGACAGGGAGCGACACCCCTCTAGGAAAACTGTTTTTT. It yields the protein CASSTWTGSDTPLGKLFF.

V gene TRBV10-3 combines with J gene TRBJ2-1, with 7 bases matching TRBD2. The junction had 8 bases not matched to a gene; V was cut back by 8 bases and J by 7 bases. This CDR3 is built from 13 residues. Germline CDR1 reads ENHRY; CDR2 reads SYGVKD. CDR3 coding DNA: TGTGCCATCCGCGGGACTACCCCTAATGAGCAGTTCTTC. Its protein product is CAIRGTTPNEQFF.

This clonotype was seen at least ten times. CDR3 protein: CASSLTGWLRNTEAFF. The CDR3 DNA reads TGTGCCAGCAGCTTAACTGGGTGGCTCCGGAACACTGAAGCTTTCTTT. The rearrangement uses TRBV11-2 and TRBJ1-1; the D is unclear. The CDR3 has 16 amino acids. V shed 2 bases and J shed 1 base, with 14 bases lying between them. Per germline, CDR1 SGHAT and CDR2 FQNNGV. Using reference TRBV11-2 and TRBJ1-1 for the parts outside the CDR3, the full variable domain is EAGVAQSPRYKIIEKRQSVAFWCNPISGHATLYWYQQILGQGPKLLIQFQNNGVVDDSQLPKDRFSAERLKGVDSTLKIQPAKLEDSAVYLCASSLTGWLRNTEAFFGQGTRLTVV.

V and J are TRBV6-5 and TRBJ2-7; D remains ambiguous. The CDR3 loop spans 12 amino acids. Germline assignment: CDR1 MNHEY and CDR2 SVGAGI. Trimming pared 0 bases from V and 5 bases from J, leaving 5 bases between. The CDR3 spells CASSYSKDEQYF. The CDR3 DNA sequence: TGTGCCAGCAGTTACTCGAAGGACGAGCAGTACTTC.

The genes are TRBV6-9 and TRBJ1-1, with 7 positions matching TRBD1. V was pared by 4 bases and J by 1 base, with 6 bases of the junction left unmatched. This CDR3 has 15 residues. The germline V gene encodes CDR1 MNHGY and CDR2 SVAAGI. This CDR3 reads CASSLHGTANTEAFF. Here the CDR3 DNA reads TGTGCCAGCAGTTTACATGGGACAGCGAACACTGAAGCTTTCTTT.

The V and J genes are TRBV12-3 or TRBV12-4 and TRBJ2-1, with D perhaps TRBD2 (7 bases). CDR3 length equals 16 residues. V was clipped by 6 bases and J by 2 bases, with 17 bases between them. The CDR3 DNA follows: TGTGCCAGCAGCTCCTCGTGGGGGGGCGCCTACAATGAGCAGTTCTTC. It encodes CASSSSWGGAYNEQFF.

In this sample, this clonotype turned up many times. The genes are TRBV6-1 and TRBJ2-7, with D tentatively TRBD1 (6 bases). The CDR3 runs to 12 residues. V dropped 5 bases and J dropped 4 bases, with 9 bases sitting between them. CDR1 is MNHNS and CDR2 is SASEGT in the germline V gene. CDR3 protein: CASSTTGYEQYF. In nucleotides, the CDR3 is TGTGCCAGCAGTACGACAGGTTACGAGCAGTACTTC.